One and the same sample provided the 9 T cell receptor beta chains below, sequenced in a study of blood T cell repertoires in COVID-19. Some clones are missing from TCRdb's copy, which holds only in-frame ones; the method was immunoSEQ multiplex PCR. Among around 400,000 clones, around 90% were seen once, and the ten largest hold about 1.2%. Sequenced sample: peripheral blood. Source of these receptors: a middle-aged man with acute or convalescent COVID-19.

The rearrangement uses TRBV10-3 and TRBJ1-4, with 7 bases fitting TRBD1. The CDR3 is 11 amino acids. The junction had 3 bases not matched to a gene; V was cut back by 3 bases and J by 14 bases. Germline V gene data show CDR1 as ENHRY and CDR2 as SYGVKD. CDR3 DNA sequence: TGTGCCATCAGTGACTCAGGGGGGCTGTTTTTT. Its protein is CAISDSGGLFF.

This clone has more than one count but fewer than ten. A junction end diverges from the germline sequence, so it may reflect a read error. The V gene is TRBV7-2, the J gene TRBJ2-7, with TRBD2 matching over 7 bases. This CDR3 region has 13 residues. Germline CDR1 and CDR2: SGHTA and FQGNSA. CDR3 residues: CASSLAERYEQYF. CDR3 in DNA: TGTGCCAGCAGCCTAGCGGAGCGATACGAGCAGTACTTC.

This rearrangement joins TRBV18 to TRBJ2-1; 16 positions match TRBD2. From germline, CDR1 is KGHSH and CDR2 LQKENI. V shed 4 bases, J shed 8 bases, and the junction held 8 bases outside the gene matches. The CDR3 length is 17 residues. The CDR3, as DNA: TGTGCCAGCTCACTCATGGCCGGGACTAGCGGGAGGGATGAGCAGTTCTTC. Translating gives CASSLMAGTSGRDEQFF.

V usage is TRBV7-9 and J usage is TRBJ2-2; 14 nucleotides agree with TRBD2. V lost 5 bases to trimming and J lost 2 bases; unmatched junction nucleotides: 4. Germline V gene sequence: CDR1 SEHNR, CDR2 FQNEAQ (reference sequence). This CDR3 comprises 17 residues. This CDR3 reads CASSRTSGGINTGELFF. The CDR3 DNA reads TGTGCCAGCAGCCGGACTAGCGGGGGGATCAACACCGGGGAGCTGTTTTTT.

V and J are TRBV18 and TRBJ1-5, with D perhaps matching TRBD1 (5 bases). CDR1 and CDR2 from the germline V gene are KGHSH and LQKENI. The CDR3 totals 14 residues. V was clipped by 3 bases and J by 5 bases, with 11 bases between them. CDR3: CASSPQTADQPQHF. CDR3 bases: TGTGCCAGCTCACCCCAGACAGCCGATCAGCCCCAGCATTTT.

The gene calls are TRBV5-1 and TRBJ2-7; 8 bases line up with TRBD1. There are 15 residues in the CDR3. Losses at the gene ends were 4 bases for V and 2 bases for J; bases not matched to a gene: 8. Per the germline V gene, CDR1 is SGHRS and CDR2 is YFSETQ. The CDR3 bases are TGCGCCAGCAGCATAGGACAGGGTCGGCCCTACGAGCAGTACTTC. Its protein is CASSIGQGRPYEQYF.

Notes on this clone: Other DNA sequences within the sample encode an identical CDR3. The rearrangement joins TRBV5-1 to TRBJ1-4; 7 nucleotides match TRBD1. The trim removed 3 bases at V and 4 bases at J, leaving 3 bases unmatched. Germline CDR1 reads SGHRS; CDR2 reads YFSETQ. The CDR3 runs to 14 residues. The CDR3 here is CASSSGQLNEKLFF. DNA for the CDR3: TGCGCCAGCAGCTCGGGACAGCTTAATGAAAAACTGTTTTTT.

V gene TRBV2 combines with J gene TRBJ2-2; D is unclear. Per germline, CDR1 SNHLY and CDR2 FYNNEI. Trimming left V 3 bases short and J 7 bases short, with 6 bases between. CDR3 length equals 12 residues. As DNA, the CDR3 is TGTGCCAGCAGTGAGGGCAGCGGGGAGCTGTTTTTT. Amino acids: CASSEGSGELFF.

V is TRBV5-4 and J is TRBJ1-4; TRBD1 matches 9 bases. The germline gives CDR1 SGHNT, CDR2 YYREEE (reference sequence). The V and J ends lost 0 bases and 6 bases, in that order; junction bases with no gene match: 0. The CDR3 length is 14 residues. CDR3 in amino acids: CASSLGQGDEKLFF. CDR3 DNA: TGTGCCAGCAGCTTGGGACAGGGGGATGAAAAACTGTTTTTT.